This T cell receptor beta chain was sequenced in a study of T cells after yellow fever vaccination. Findings and caveats of the study: When the response was secondary, it was weaker but reached its peak faster, day 5 versus 15. Sorted repertoires could include abundant contaminating clonotypes from bulk cells. Most clones from primary vaccination were detected again post-booster (96% CD4, about 88% CD8).

Germline CDR1 MNHEY, CDR2 SMNVEV (reference sequence). This CDR3 has 13 amino acids. J gave up 1 base and V 9 bases, and 6 bases lay outside the gene matches. This clonotype came up a few times. The antigen is not known. A universal primer site and UMIs were added as TCR cDNA was made by 5'RACE template switching. Via MiXCR, TCRdb re-called the 5' RACE reads, giving one row per CDR3 protein. Here the sample spans about 73,000 distinct CDR3 sequences, roughly 7.7% being singletons. The material sequenced was CD8+ T cells sorted from PBMCs, taken on the day of the yellow fever booster vaccination. This sequence joins TRBV27 and TRBJ2-7; 7 bases map to TRBD1. The receptor was derived from a man aged 25 to 45 who received the YFV17D yellow fever vaccine. The CDR3 region is CASRQGVSYEQYF. In DNA, the CDR3 is TGTGCCAGTCGGCAGGGGGTTTCCTACGAGCAGTACTTC.